These 3 T cell receptor beta chains share one sample of origin, sequenced in a study of T-cell reconstitution after alpha-beta-depleted transplantation in children. Unique molecular identifiers were used in preparing the TCRbeta library. From the PCR reads, TCRdb called clonotypes with MiXCR, one entry per CDR3 protein. The sample holds approximately 170,000 distinct CDR3 sequences, roughly 10% seen once. The sample in question was PBMCs, obtained before TCRalphabeta/CD19-depleted stem cell transplant. These receptor sequences come from a boy aged 2 to 9 with acute myeloid leukemia, due to receive a stem cell transplant.

This clonotype was found many times. This sequence joins TRBV5-1 and TRBJ2-1; D is possibly TRBD2 (7 bases). V lost 4 bases to trimming and J lost 9 bases, with 23 bases between them. Per the germline V gene, CDR1 is SGHRS and CDR2 is YFSETQ. The CDR3 runs 16 residues. The CDR3 nucleotides are TGCGCCAGCAGCCCGGGGAACGGGGGGCCAGTTGGTGAGCAGTTCTTC. This encodes CASSPGNGGPVGEQFF.

This clonotype was counted at least ten times. The chain is built from TRBV5-1 and TRBJ1-5; D ambiguous. The germline gives CDR1 SGHRS, CDR2 YFSETQ. The CDR3 runs to 16 residues. V lost 1 base and J 0 bases, leaving 11 bases between the germline ends. CDR3 residues: CASSLLPGNSNQPQHF. For the CDR3, the DNA is TGCGCCAGCAGCTTGCTCCCGGGGAATAGCAATCAGCCCCAGCATTTT.

This chain links TRBV25-1 with TRBJ2-3; D possibly corresponds to TRBD2 (6 bases). There are 16 residues in the CDR3. Per the germline V gene, CDR1 is MGHDK and CDR2 is SYGVNS. Trimming took 3 bases from V and 3 from J, leaving 16 bases between them. CDR3 nucleotides: TGTGCCAGCAGTGACGTGTTGCGGGGTAGGACAGATACGCAGTATTTT. Translating it yields CASSDVLRGRTDTQYF. Based on the CDR3 plus reference TRBV25-1 and TRBJ2-3, the full variable domain is EADIYQTPRYLVIGTGKKITLECSQTMGHDKMYWYQQDPGMELHLIHYSYGVNSTEKGDLSSESTVSRIRTEHFPLTLESARPSHTSQYLCASSDVLRGRTDTQYFGPGTRLTVL.